This TCR beta chain was sequenced in a study of Ad26.COV2.S vaccination and SARS-CoV-2 variants. Whole-study findings and limits: Spike-specific responses of CD8+ and CD4+ T cells were reported to display substantial breadth after vaccination.

Trimming removed 2 bases at V and 5 bases at J, with 15 bases between. Germline-derived CDR1 and CDR2 are LGHNA and YSLEER. The CDR3 loop spans 15 amino acids. Treatment noted: roughly 20 received Ad26.COV2.S at low or high dose, single or two shots; five or six received placebo; per-sample allocation not given. On day 63 after the first injection, vaccine and placebo recipients gave samples. Spike of the Wuhan-strain SARS-CoV-2 was expressed by an Ad26 vector, which formed the vaccine. Clones were read by immunoSEQ multiplex PCR, and TCRdb kept only the in-frame ones, dropping some. The table records 400,000 to 450,000 clones, 75% to 95% of them present only once. The sample holds one count of this clone. Its cognate antigen is unknown.

The sequence was collected from a person between 18 and 65 years old who received the Ad26.COV2.S COVID-19 vaccine or a placebo. The material sequenced was peripheral blood, taken in a trial of Ad26.COV2.S vaccine versus placebo. This sequence joins TRBV4-3 and TRBJ1-1, with D hard to call. CDR3 residues: CASSQHRDLGTEAFF. CDR3 DNA sequence: TGCGCCAGCAGCCAACATCGCGACCTGGGGACTGAAGCTTTCTTT.